The T cell receptor beta chain described here comes from a study of OX40 agonist ivuxolimab in advanced cancers. Study at large: Head and neck, renal cell, melanoma or hepatocellular carcinoma were the cancers that dose-escalation patients had.

Systemic immunosuppression or a history of autoimmune disease excluded patients. Here immunoSEQ multiplex PCR was the method, and the copy in TCRdb shows in-frame clones only, minus some. The sample contains about 84,000 clones, about four fifths of which appear only once. This clone was seen a few times. As yet, its antigen is unknown. Study results and limitations: Both CD4+ and CD8+ T cell populations in blood had undergone clonal expansion by week 6 at 0.1 to 3.0 mg/kg.

The TCR was taken from an adult with an advanced solid tumor such as melanoma, head and neck, liver or kidney cancer. The sequenced sample was CD4+ or CD8+ T cells sorted from blood, obtained in a trial of the OX40 agonist ivuxolimab.

The CDR3 reads CATRREGEQFF. In DNA, the CDR3 is TGTGCCACCAGACGGGAGGGTGAGCAGTTCTTC. This sequence joins TRBV7-9 and TRBJ2-1; TRBD2 matches at 8 bases. J was trimmed by 9 bases and V by 10 bases; bases with no gene match: 5. The V gene's germline CDR1 is SEHNR and CDR2 FQNEAQ (reference sequence). The CDR3 is made up of 11 amino acids.